This T cell receptor beta chain originates from a study of glioma-infiltrating T cells. General observations from the study: Only very few CDR3 sequences appeared in both tissue and blood. Tissue-blood divergence was below expectation in non-neoplastic patients, above in gliomas.

TCR alpha and beta CDR3 regions were amplified from RNA using iRepertoire nested multiplex PCR. Input was 100-400 ng of tissue mRNA or PBMC total RNA. TCRdb reprocessed the multiplex PCR reads via MiXCR and lists one record per CDR3 protein. This table holds around 190,000 distinct CDR3 sequences, 25% to 35% found once. As to this clonotype: Its antigen is not identified.

Trimming stripped 3 bases from V and 1 base from J, with 5 bases between. The length of the CDR3 is 13 residues. Germline V gene lookup returns CDR1 LNHDA and CDR2 SQIVND (reference sequence). Specimen: glioma tissue, nonneoplastic brain tissue, or PBMCs (not recorded which). The V gene is TRBV19, the J gene TRBJ2-3; D is undetermined. This TCR came from a human donor with low-grade glioma or glioblastoma, undergoing nonglioma brain surgery, or in good health (not recorded which). The CDR3 DNA sequence: TGTGCCAGTAGTATCGCGCGCACAGATACGCAGTATTTT. Translation gives CASSIARTDTQYF.